One and the same sample provided the 22 T cell receptor beta chains below, sequenced in a study of blood T cell repertoires in COVID-19. Sequencing used immunoSEQ multiplex PCR; TCRdb keeps in-frame clones, though not all of them. The data show 380,000 or so clones, 70% to 90% seen once. Sequenced material: PBMCs or T cells enriched from blood (not recorded which). The receptors come from a man aged 25 to 45 who had recovered from COVID-19.

This chain uses TRBV11-2 with TRBJ1-1, with D perhaps matching TRBD1 (6 bases). Trimming removed 5 bases at V and 0 bases at J, with 16 bases between. CDR3 length: 16 amino acids. Per the germline V gene, CDR1 is SGHAT and CDR2 is FQNNGV. As DNA, the CDR3 is TGTGCCAGCAGCCCATCGGGACAACTAATGAACACTGAAGCTTTCTTT. Protein product: CASSPSGQLMNTEAFF.

The V gene is TRBV6-4, the J gene TRBJ1-6; D not resolved. Germline V gene sequence: CDR1 MRHNA, CDR2 SNTAGT. The V end was cut by 8 bases, the J end by 4 bases, with 9 bases between. This CDR3 is 13 amino acids long. The CDR3 DNA sequence: TGTGCCAGCCGGACTGATTATAATTCACCCCTCCACTTT. Residues: CASRTDYNSPLHF.

On this clone: Other DNA sequences in the same sample also yield this CDR3. This rearrangement joins TRBV9 to TRBJ1-3, with 7 nucleotides matching TRBD1. Looked up from germline, CDR1 is SGDLS and CDR2 is YYNGEE. The CDR3 extends over 16 amino acids. V was clipped by 4 bases and J by 4 bases; unmatched bases: 11. CDR3 DNA: TGTGCCAGCAGCTTAAGAGACAGGGTGTCCGGAAACACCATATATTTT. This encodes CASSLRDRVSGNTIYF.

The rearrangement links TRBV13 to TRBJ1-1; a weak D match, TRBD1 (5 bases). The CDR3 sequence is 15 residues long. CDR1 is PRHDT and CDR2 is FYEKMQ in the germline V gene (reference sequence). With 1 base removed from V and 5 bases from J, the gap between germline ends came to 14 bases. The CDR3 region has the DNA TGTGCCAGCAGCTTAGAACAGGCCCCCATTACTGAAGCTTTCTTT. Its translation is CASSLEQAPITEAFF.

CDR3 region: CAWTSQGAISNQPQHF. DNA for the CDR3: TGTGCCTGGACCTCACAGGGGGCAATTAGCAATCAGCCCCAGCATTTT. J is TRBJ1-5 and V is TRBV30, with TRBD1 identical over 9 bases. CDR3 length: 16 residues. Germline assignment: CDR1 GTSNPN and CDR2 SVGIG (reference sequence). The V and J ends lost 4 bases and 0 bases, in that order; junction bases with no gene match: 7.

The V call is TRBV7-3, the J call TRBJ2-3; 11 nucleotides match TRBD2. The CDR3 loop spans 16 amino acids. From germline, CDR1 is SGHTA and CDR2 FQGTGA. V lost 5 bases and J lost 1; bases outside the gene matches: 5. DNA for the CDR3: TGTGCCAGCAGCCAGGGGGGACTAGCGGGCACAGATACGCAGTATTTT. Its translation: CASSQGGLAGTDTQYF.

CDR3 protein: CATSRVGGNEQYF. In DNA, the CDR3 is TGTGCCACCAGCAGAGTGGGGGGAAACGAGCAGTACTTC. The chain joins TRBV15 to TRBJ2-7; the D gene is possibly TRBD2 (6 bases). This CDR3 contains 13 residues. In germline, CDR1 is LNHNV, CDR2 YYDKDF (reference sequence). Trimming pared 1 base from V and 5 bases from J, leaving 9 bases between.

The V gene is TRBV11-2, the J gene TRBJ1-4; TRBD1 might be the D (5 bases). Per germline, CDR1 SGHAT and CDR2 FQNNGV. The CDR3 is 17 amino acids. Trimming removed 3 bases at V and 4 bases at J, with 18 bases between. CDR3: CASSFSLRGRVNEKLFF. CDR3 nucleotide sequence: TGTGCCAGCAGCTTTAGTCTTCGGGGGAGGGTTAATGAAAAACTGTTTTTT.

The chain carries TRBV21-1 and TRBJ1-1. TRBV21-1 is a documented pseudogene. The length of the CDR3 is 14 residues. CDR3 coding DNA: TGTGCCAGCAGTTTTGTCTCACTAGGGACTGAAGCTTTCTTT. Its translation is CASSFVSLGTEAFF.

The V call is TRBV7-9, the J call TRBJ1-4, with D maybe TRBD1 (6 bases). The CDR3 sequence is 16 residues long. From germline, CDR1 is SEHNR and CDR2 FQNEAQ (reference sequence). V lost 5 bases and J lost 0, with 13 bases in between. Here the CDR3 DNA reads TGTGCCAGCAGCCCACTGACAGGTTCAACTAATGAAAAACTGTTTTTT. Encoded protein: CASSPLTGSTNEKLFF.

The genes are TRBV2 and TRBJ1-2; no reliable D call. This CDR3 comprises 10 residues. Between the trimmed V and J ends, which lost 6 bases and 8 bases, there was a span of 7 bases. CDR1 is SNHLY and CDR2 is FYNNEI in the germline V gene. The CDR3 DNA sequence: TGTGCCAGCAGGGGCAGCGGCTACACCTTC. It yields the protein CASRGSGYTF.

V and J are TRBV5-1 and TRBJ1-4; the match to TRBD1 covers 7 bases. The trim removed 2 bases at V and 4 bases at J, leaving 8 bases unmatched. The CDR3 covers 16 residues. Germline V gene sequence: CDR1 SGHRS, CDR2 YFSETQ. The CDR3 loop reads CASSLTGASGNEKLFF. The CDR3 coding sequence is TGCGCCAGCAGCTTAACAGGGGCATCTGGTAATGAAAAACTGTTTTTT.

The chain is built from TRBV11-2 and TRBJ1-4; TRBD1 matches at 9 bases. V trimming: 7 bases; J trimming: 3 bases; junction bases outside the gene matches: 12. This CDR3 spans 17 amino acids. Germline V gives CDR1 SGHAT, CDR2 FQNNGV. CDR3 in amino acids: CASTRTGALFANEKLFF. The CDR3 coding sequence is TGTGCCAGCACCCGGACAGGGGCTTTGTTCGCTAATGAAAAACTGTTTTTT.

J is TRBJ2-3 and V is TRBV6-6, with 8 bases fitting TRBD2. The CDR3 extends over 16 amino acids. Trimming removed 5 bases from V and 2 bases from J; junction bases left unmatched: 9. Germline CDR1 MNHNY, CDR2 SVGAGI (reference sequence). The CDR3 DNA reads TGTGCCAGCAGTACCTCCGGGGGGGGCCTCACAGATACGCAGTATTTT. This translates into CASSTSGGGLTDTQYF.

CDR3 sequence: CASSIPPGVREYEQYF. CDR3 nucleotide sequence: TGTGCCAGTAGTATTCCCCCGGGAGTGCGTGAATACGAGCAGTACTTC. The V call is TRBV19, the J call TRBJ2-7; perhaps TRBD2 as D (6 bases). This CDR3 comprises 16 residues. Trimming removed 3 bases at V and 4 bases at J, with 19 bases between. The germline V gene encodes CDR1 LNHDA and CDR2 SQIVND (reference sequence).

The rearrangement uses TRBV6-1 and TRBJ1-5; tentative D call: TRBD1 (5 bases). CDR1 MNHNS and CDR2 SASEGT come from the germline V gene. Trimming removed 1 base from V and 6 bases from J, with 13 bases in between. This CDR3 has 15 amino acids. CDR3: CASSEVGQGAQPQHF. The CDR3 coding sequence is TGTGCCAGCAGTGAAGTTGGGCAGGGCGCTCAGCCCCAGCATTTT.

Only a few counts were recorded for this clone. The J gene is TRBJ1-5, the V gene TRBV18; possibly TRBD1 for D (5 bases). The CDR3 length is 12 residues. Per germline, CDR1 KGHSH and CDR2 LQKENI. V lost 9 bases and J lost 4, with 10 bases in between. The CDR3: CASSGANQPQHF. The CDR3 DNA sequence: TGTGCCAGTTCTGGGGCTAATCAGCCCCAGCATTTT.

In this sample, this clone turned up a few times. The CDR3 sequence is CASSPGTDSYEQYF. The CDR3 DNA sequence: TGCGCCAGCAGCCCAGGGACAGACTCCTACGAGCAGTACTTC. The chain has TRBV5-1 and TRBJ2-7, with 7 bases aligning to TRBD1. The CDR3 has 14 amino acids. Germline CDR1 SGHRS, CDR2 YFSETQ. Trimming at V came to 4 bases and at J to 0 bases, leaving 4 bases not matched to a gene.

This chain joins TRBV10-1 and TRBJ1-1; TRBD1 matches 8 bases. This CDR3 is 13 amino acids long. Per germline, CDR1 WNHNN and CDR2 SYGVQD (reference sequence). V shed 6 bases, J shed 4 bases, and the junction held 4 bases outside the gene matches. CDR3 loop: CASSGQGATEAFF. In DNA, the CDR3 is TGCGCCAGCAGCGGACAGGGAGCCACTGAAGCTTTCTTT.

V usage is TRBV6-6 and J usage is TRBJ1-2, with 9 bases aligning to TRBD1. J gave up 8 bases and V 0 bases, and 4 bases lay outside the gene matches. Germline V gene data show CDR1 as MNHNY and CDR2 as SVGAGI (reference sequence). CDR3 length: 14 residues. This CDR3 reads CASSYSPTGGGYTF. CDR3 in DNA: TGTGCCAGCAGTTACTCCCCGACAGGGGGAGGCTACACCTTC.

This chain connects TRBV10-3 to TRBJ2-5, with 7 positions matching TRBD2. Germline CDR1 and CDR2: ENHRY and SYGVKD. The CDR3 consists of 12 residues. Germline trimming cut 9 bases from V and 5 bases from J; bases unmatched to any gene: 6. The CDR3, as DNA: TGTGCCATACGGGGGGAAGTGGAGACCCAGTACTTC. Its protein is CAIRGEVETQYF.

V gene TRBV27 combines with J gene TRBJ2-7, with a possible D match to TRBD1 (6 bases). The CDR3 spans 13 residues. Germline-derived CDR1 and CDR2 are MNHEY and SMNVEV (reference sequence). Trimming removed 6 bases from V and 2 bases from J, with 11 bases in between. In DNA, the CDR3 is TGTGCCAGCAGCATACAGGGTCCCTACGAGCAGTACTTC. It yields the protein CASSIQGPYEQYF.